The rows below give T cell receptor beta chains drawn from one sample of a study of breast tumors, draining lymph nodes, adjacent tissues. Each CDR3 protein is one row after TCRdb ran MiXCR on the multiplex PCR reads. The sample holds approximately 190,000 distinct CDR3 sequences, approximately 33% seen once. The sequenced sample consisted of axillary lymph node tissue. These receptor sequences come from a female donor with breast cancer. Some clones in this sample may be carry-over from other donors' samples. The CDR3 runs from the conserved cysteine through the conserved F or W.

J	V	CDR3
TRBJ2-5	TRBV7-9	CASRTTGARETQYF
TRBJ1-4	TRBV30	CAWNPGQSHEKLFF
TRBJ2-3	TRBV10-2	CASSDAWGAASTDTQYF
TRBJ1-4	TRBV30	CAWSMTGKLFF
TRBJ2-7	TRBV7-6	CASSQGGSRGGRAWYEQYF
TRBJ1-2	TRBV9	CASSVSGNYGYTF
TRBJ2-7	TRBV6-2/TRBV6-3	CASSYGQVYEQYF
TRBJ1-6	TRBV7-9	CASSPPGISAGSPLHF
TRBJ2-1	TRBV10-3	CAISGGADNEQFF
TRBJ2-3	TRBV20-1	CSARDSRTSRDTQYF
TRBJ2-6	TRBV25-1	CASSEVRGRSSGANVLTF
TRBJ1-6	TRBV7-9	CASSLVWGAASYNSPLHF
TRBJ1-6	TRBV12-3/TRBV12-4	CASSFAGQGAVRSPLHF
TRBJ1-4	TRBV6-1	CASNPAGRNEKLFF
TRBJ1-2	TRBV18	CASSPREGQKGYGYTF
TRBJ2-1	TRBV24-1	CATNAGNNEQFF
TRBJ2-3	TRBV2	CASSVTIAGDNQGSDTQYF
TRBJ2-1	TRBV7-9	CAGSLDGPSGQFF
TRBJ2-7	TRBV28	CASGRDRPSGEQYF
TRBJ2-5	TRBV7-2	CASSLEGGAETQYF
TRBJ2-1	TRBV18	CASSLSGGQYNEQFF
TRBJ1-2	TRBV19	CASSIEGDYGYTF
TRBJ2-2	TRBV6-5	CASSYLGGRTGGELFF
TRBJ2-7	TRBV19	CASSKFVGVSYEQYF
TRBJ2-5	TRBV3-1	CASSQTDRGQETQYF
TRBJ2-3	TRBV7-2	CASSLERIFTTSTDTQYF
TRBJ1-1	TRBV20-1	CSARDPGRSTEAFF
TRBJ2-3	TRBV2	CASPGTDHTDTQYF
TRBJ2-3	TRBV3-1	CASSQEPLEGDTQYF
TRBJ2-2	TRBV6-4	CASSEGWDTGELFF
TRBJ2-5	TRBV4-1	CASSRLGNQETQYF
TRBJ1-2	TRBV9	CASNRFYGYTF
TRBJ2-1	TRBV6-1	CASSEAPNSYNEQFF
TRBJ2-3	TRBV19	CASGTGPSSWDTQYF
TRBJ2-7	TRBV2	CASSGQFSYEQYF
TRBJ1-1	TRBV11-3	CASSLLQTTEAFF
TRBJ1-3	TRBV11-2	CASRPAQGARGNTIYF
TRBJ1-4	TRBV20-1	CSAPTGQGWEKLFF